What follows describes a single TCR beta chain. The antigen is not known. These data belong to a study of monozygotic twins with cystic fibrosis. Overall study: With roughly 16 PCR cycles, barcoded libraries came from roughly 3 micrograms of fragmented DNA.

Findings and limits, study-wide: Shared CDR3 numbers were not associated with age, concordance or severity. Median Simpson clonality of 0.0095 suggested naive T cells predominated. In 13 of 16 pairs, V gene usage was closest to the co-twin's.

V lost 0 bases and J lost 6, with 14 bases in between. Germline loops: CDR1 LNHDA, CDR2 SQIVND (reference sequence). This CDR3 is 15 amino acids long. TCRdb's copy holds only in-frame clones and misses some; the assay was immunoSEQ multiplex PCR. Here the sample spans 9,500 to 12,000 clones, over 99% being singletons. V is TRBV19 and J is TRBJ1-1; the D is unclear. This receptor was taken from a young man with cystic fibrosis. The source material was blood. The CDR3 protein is CASSIDFPGRAEAFF. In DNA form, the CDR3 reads TGTGCCAGTAGTATAGATTTCCCGGGAAGGGCTGAAGCTTTCTTT.